This TCR beta chain came from a study of CD8 T cells in ankylosing spondylitis. Overall study results and limits: A TCR beta motif of 8 or 9 highly homologous variants appeared characteristic of ankylosing spondylitis blood.

On this clonotype: Its cognate antigen is unknown.

Trimming removed 2 bases from V and 6 bases from J; junction bases left unmatched: 10. CDR1 DFQATT and CDR2 SNEGSKA come from the germline V gene (reference sequence). The CDR3 runs to 15 residues. TCRdb used MiXCR to reprocess the 5' RACE reads, holding one entry per CDR3 protein. The data contain hundreds of thousands of distinct CDR3 sequences, about 25% of them singletons. The sample taken for sequencing was blood, either unsorted or a sorted T cell fraction (not recorded which). The chain combines TRBV20-1 with TRBJ2-5; 9 bases align to TRBD1. This TCR derives from a male donor with ankylosing spondylitis. CDR3: CSARQPGQGLQTQYF. For the CDR3, the DNA is TGCAGTGCTAGACAACCGGGACAGGGCTTGCAGACCCAGTACTTC.